Listed here are 17 T cell receptor beta chains from one sample, sequenced in a study of shared clonotypes between healthy human individuals. Clones were read by immunoSEQ multiplex PCR, and TCRdb kept only the in-frame ones, dropping some. The sample includes roughly 2 million clones, approximately 94% seen only once; the top ten take 0.13%. The source material was naive CD4+ T cells sorted from blood. Documented subset: CD45RA+ positively selected. The receptors shown here come from a young man in good health.

This clone has just one count. The chain is built from TRBV6-5 and TRBJ1-2; the D gene is possibly TRBD1 (6 bases). The germline V gene has CDR1 MNHEY and CDR2 SVGAGI. The germline V and J ends were trimmed by 6 bases and 4 bases, with 18 bases remaining between them. This CDR3 contains 15 residues. CDR3 DNA: TGTGCCAGCAGCCCCCACCCAGGGGAGAGCTATGGCTACACCTTC. Translating it yields CASSPHPGESYGYTF.

The V and J genes are TRBV5-4 and TRBJ2-5, with 11 bases identical to TRBD1. Germline V gene lookup returns CDR1 SGHNT and CDR2 YYREEE (reference sequence). This CDR3 contains 15 residues. The junction had 4 bases not matched to a gene; V was cut back by 4 bases and J by 2 bases. CDR3 bases: TGTGCCAGCAGCGGGACAGGGGGGGGACAAGAGACCCAGTACTTC. It encodes CASSGTGGGQETQYF.

The sample holds one count of this clone. The chain combines TRBV2 with TRBJ2-6; 7 positions match TRBD1. Germline CDR1 reads SNHLY; CDR2 reads FYNNEI. The V and J ends lost 4 bases and 0 bases, in that order; junction bases with no gene match: 6. The CDR3 extends over 17 amino acids. CDR3 region: CASSGTGLISGANVLTF. In nucleotides, the CDR3 is TGTGCCAGCAGTGGGACAGGACTTATCTCTGGGGCCAACGTCCTGACTTTC.

This clone was detected once. V usage is TRBV30 and J usage is TRBJ2-5; D unresolved. This CDR3 has 11 amino acids. Deletions cut 4 bases from V and 5 bases from J, with 8 bases between. Germline CDR1 and CDR2: GTSNPN and SVGIG (reference sequence). CDR3: CAWKGRETQYF. The CDR3 DNA reads TGTGCCTGGAAAGGCCGGGAGACCCAGTACTTC.

The rearrangement links TRBV19 to TRBJ1-1; D gene uncertain. Trimming took 0 bases from V and 0 from J, leaving 11 bases between them. Looked up from germline, CDR1 is LNHDA and CDR2 is SQIVND (reference sequence). This CDR3 spans 16 amino acids. CDR3 residues: CASSIDRHSLNTEAFF. CDR3 bases: TGTGCCAGTAGTATAGATCGTCACTCTTTGAACACTGAAGCTTTCTTT.

This chain connects TRBV30 to TRBJ1-2; D is undetermined. The CDR3 sequence is 15 residues long. The germline V gene has CDR1 GTSNPN and CDR2 SVGIG (reference sequence). The V end lost 0 bases, the J end lost 0 bases, and 11 bases lay between the germline ends. The CDR3 nucleotides are TGTGCCTGGAGTGTACGGGGTAACGCTAACTATGGCTACACCTTC. Residues: CAWSVRGNANYGYTF. Drawing the rest from reference TRBV30 and TRBJ1-2, the complete variable domain is SQTIHQWPATLVQPVGSPLSLECTVEGTSNPNLYWYRQAAGRGLQLLFYSVGIGQISSEVPQNLSASRPQDRQFILSSKKLLLSDSGFYLCAWSVRGNANYGYTFGSGTRLTVV.

The chain uses TRBV10-2 and TRBJ2-3; D might be TRBD1 or TRBD2, each matching 5 bases. Germline loops: CDR1 WSHSY, CDR2 SAAADI. V gave up 6 bases and J gave up 7 bases, with 8 bases separating them. There are 11 residues in the CDR3. The CDR3 DNA reads as TGCGCCAGCAGGGGGGTGAATACGCAGTATTTT. Its protein product is CASRGVNTQYF.

The genes are TRBV2 and TRBJ1-3, with D unresolved. CDR3 length: 13 residues. Germline assignment: CDR1 SNHLY and CDR2 FYNNEI. Trimming left V 10 bases short and J 0 bases short, with 10 bases between. CDR3: CATLTDSGNTIYF. CDR3 nucleotide sequence: TGTGCCACCTTAACAGACTCTGGAAACACCATATATTTT. Complete variable domain (other parts from reference TRBV2 and TRBJ1-3): EPEVTQTPSHQVTQMGQEVILRCVPISNHLYFYWYRQILGQKVEFLVSFYNNEISEKSEIFDDQFSVERPDGSNFTLKIRSTKLEDSAMYFCATLTDSGNTIYFGEGSWLTVV.

V gene TRBV6-5 combines with J gene TRBJ1-2, with D unresolved. This CDR3 region has 13 residues. Germline CDR1 is MNHEY and CDR2 is SVGAGI. V dropped 2 bases and J dropped 7 bases, with 11 bases sitting between them. CDR3 sequence: CASSYIIERGYTF. The DNA for the CDR3 is TGTGCCAGCAGTTACATAATCGAACGTGGCTACACCTTC.

The chain has TRBV10-3 and TRBJ2-1; 11 bases agree with TRBD2. V lost 6 bases, J lost 8 bases, and 6 bases stayed unmatched. CDR3 length equals 14 residues. CDR1 and CDR2 from the germline V gene are ENHRY and SYGVKD. CDR3 region: CAIRGSGRVDEQFF. The CDR3, as DNA: TGTGCCATCAGGGGTAGCGGGAGGGTGGATGAGCAGTTCTTC.

This chain uses TRBV30 with TRBJ2-7, with D perhaps TRBD2 (7 bases). Germline V gene sequence: CDR1 GTSNPN, CDR2 SVGIG (reference sequence). Trimming removed 0 bases from V and 7 bases from J, with 16 bases in between. CDR3 length equals 14 residues. The CDR3 here is CAWSVGGGLAEQYF. The CDR3 DNA is TGTGCCTGGAGTGTAGGGGGGGGTCTTGCGGAGCAGTACTTC.

The chain recombines TRBV11-2 with TRBJ1-2, with D possibly being TRBD1 (5 bases). Per the germline V gene, CDR1 is SGHAT and CDR2 is FQNNGV. Trimming took off 1 base at V and 8 bases at J, with 14 bases between the two ends. This CDR3 has 14 residues. The CDR3: CASSLGGVVYGYTF. The CDR3 DNA is TGTGCCAGCAGCTTAGGAGGGGTAGTATACGGCTACACCTTC.

As DNA, the CDR3 is TGTGCCAGCTCAAAAGGGACTAGCGGGGCCGGCACAGATACGCAGTATTTT. Translating it yields CASSKGTSGAGTDTQYF. The chain links TRBV18 to TRBJ2-3; TRBD2 aligns across 13 bases. The CDR3 has 17 residues. Germline CDR1 and CDR2: KGHSH and LQKENI. After removal of 5 bases from V and 1 base from J, the junction contained 6 bases not matched to a gene.

V gene TRBV15 combines with J gene TRBJ1-3; D ambiguous. V was shortened by 8 bases and J by 2 bases, with 7 bases between the two germline ends. Germline V gene lookup returns CDR1 LNHNV and CDR2 YYDKDF (reference sequence). This CDR3 spans 12 amino acids. The CDR3 nucleotides read TGTGCCACCGCTATGACTGGAAACACCATATATTTT. Translating it yields CATAMTGNTIYF.

The rearrangement links TRBV6-5 to TRBJ2-2, with D uncertain. The V and J ends lost 0 bases and 4 bases respectively, with 9 bases between them. Germline CDR1 reads MNHEY; CDR2 reads SVGAGI. The CDR3 extends over 15 amino acids. As DNA, the CDR3 is TGTGCCAGCAGTTACTCGCTTCAGTCCACCGGGGAGCTGTTTTTT. Its protein product is CASSYSLQSTGELFF.

The chain carries TRBV30 and TRBJ1-1; the D is unclear. The germline V gene encodes CDR1 GTSNPN and CDR2 SVGIG (reference sequence). The V and J ends lost 2 bases and 5 bases respectively, with 9 bases between them. The length of the CDR3 is 12 residues. CDR3 residues: CAWSPEGTEAFF. CDR3 DNA sequence: TGTGCCTGGAGTCCCGAGGGAACTGAAGCTTTCTTT.

This rearrangement joins TRBV2 to TRBJ1-2; D is undetermined. The CDR3 contains 13 residues. The germline V gene encodes CDR1 SNHLY and CDR2 FYNNEI. Between the trimmed V and J ends, which lost 3 bases and 4 bases, there was a span of 9 bases. The CDR3 DNA reads as TGTGCCAGCAGTGAGGAGTTTCGCTATGGCTACACCTTC. It encodes CASSEEFRYGYTF.